Listed below are T cell receptor beta chains from one sample, sequenced in a study of vaccination and CD4 T cells after COVID-19. One entry per CDR3 protein, called by TCRdb with MiXCR from the PCR reads. There are more than 20,000 distinct CDR3 sequences in the sample; 45% to 60% occur only once, and roughly 1% lies in the top ten. The specimen was CD4+ T cells from blood, collected before SARS-CoV-2 vaccination. All receptors derive from a human donor who had recovered from COVID-19. Both conserved end residues are part of each CDR3. A D gene is named only where the DNA matches it firmly. Not all rows give a size; the values are once, few, many and, for expanded clones, a class.

clone_size	j_call	v_call	d_call	cdr3_nt	cdr3_aa
NA	TRBJ1-3	TRBV10-3	NA	TGTGCCATCAGTGAGTTAGGGCCCTCCTCTGGAAACACCATATATTTT	CAISELGPSSGNTIYF
few	TRBJ1-1	TRBV6-1	NA	TGTGCCAGCAACTCAGGGACTTCGAGTCGGGACACTGAAGCTTTCTTT	CASNSGTSSRDTEAFF
NA	TRBJ1-5	TRBV2	TRBD1	TGTGCCAGCAGGGGGACAGCTCAGCCCCAGCATTTT	CASRGTAQPQHF
few	TRBJ2-3	TRBV20-1	TRBD2	TGCAGTGCTGGTACTAGCGGGAGGATCACAGATACGCAGTATTTT	CSAGTSGRITDTQYF
NA	TRBJ2-3	TRBV6-1	NA	TGTGCCAGCAGTGATTCGGGACACAGGACAGATACGCAGTATTTT	CASSDSGHRTDTQYF
NA	TRBJ2-7	TRBV7-9	NA	TGTGCCAGCAGCTTAGTTAGGTACGAGCAGTACTTC	CASSLVRYEQYF
NA	TRBJ2-1	TRBV6-1	NA	TGTGCCAGCAGGTTCCTCTACAATGAGCAGTTCTTC	CASRFLYNEQFF
few	TRBJ2-3	TRBV24-1	NA	TGTGCCACCAGTGACCCGGGTCGAAAGCAGTATTTT	CATSDPGRKQYF
NA	TRBJ2-3	TRBV6-5	NA	TGTGCCAGCAGTTACTCGTGGGGGAGAACTAGCACAGATACGCAGTATTTT	CASSYSWGRTSTDTQYF
few	TRBJ2-7	TRBV27	TRBD1	TGTGCCAGCAGTTTCATGGACAGGGGGAGCGAGCAGTACTTC	CASSFMDRGSEQYF
NA	TRBJ2-1	TRBV20-1	TRBD2	TGCAGTGCTAGCGGTCTCCTAGCGGGCGTCGAGCAGTTCTTC	CSASGLLAGVEQFF
NA	TRBJ2-7	TRBV5-1	TRBD2	TGCGCCAGCAGCTTGGAAGGGACTAGCGGGAGCCCCAGCGAGCAGTACTTC	CASSLEGTSGSPSEQYF
NA	TRBJ2-3	TRBV11-3	TRBD2	TGTGCCAGCAGCCCCGGACTAGCGGGGGGCACAGATACGCAGTATTTT	CASSPGLAGGTDTQYF
NA	TRBJ1-3	TRBV20-1	NA	TGCAGTGCGAGCTATGGGAACTCTGGAAACACCATATATTTT	CSASYGNSGNTIYF
NA	TRBJ2-1	TRBV19	NA	TGTGCCAGTAAGGGGATTGGCAGGGGAACCTACAATGAGCAGTTCTTC	CASKGIGRGTYNEQFF
NA	TRBJ2-7	TRBV18	NA	TGTGCCAGCTCAGACGGACGAGGCTACGAGCAGTACTTC	CASSDGRGYEQYF
few	TRBJ1-1	TRBV7-3	NA	TGTGCCAGCAGCTCGGACAGAAAGAACACTGAAGCTTTCTTT	CASSSDRKNTEAFF
NA	TRBJ1-2	TRBV12-3/TRBV12-4	NA	TGTGCCAGCAGCCCAACAGGCTCCTATGGCTACACCTTC	CASSPTGSYGYTF
few	TRBJ2-2	TRBV7-3	TRBD2	TGTGCCAGCAGCTTAACCGTCACTAGCGGGAGAAACACCGGGGAGCTGTTTTTT	CASSLTVTSGRNTGELFF